This TCR beta chain was found in a study of PD-1 blockade in classical Hodgkin lymphoma. CDR1 is KGHSH and CDR2 is LQKENI in the germline V gene. V was trimmed by 0 bases and J by 7 bases, leaving 10 bases between them. The CDR3 extends over 13 amino acids. Study conclusions and caveats: Patients starting nivolumab less than 1 year after ASCT had lower diversity and were excluded from later analyses. At baseline, newly diagnosed patients reportedly showed less TCR diversity than healthy donors.

The time point was: cycle 4 day 1 (C4D1), after five to seven weeks of nivolumab. Patients all relapsed after autologous stem cell transplantation, and there was variation in brentuximab vedotin exposure. A note on this clone: As yet, its antigen is unknown.

TCRdb's copy holds only in-frame clones and misses some; the assay was immunoSEQ multiplex PCR. The data show around 92,000 clones, 83% seen once. The sequencing used peripheral blood mononuclear cells (PBMCs), collected before the fourth cycle of nivolumab. J is TRBJ2-7 and V is TRBV18, with a weak D call TRBD2 (6 bases). This sequence was found in a human donor with classical Hodgkin lymphoma. The CDR3 loop reads CASSPPTSLEQYF. The CDR3 nucleotides read TGTGCCAGCTCACCACCGACTAGTTTAGAGCAGTACTTC.